The 27 T cell receptor beta chains reported below all come from one sample, sequenced in a study of graft-versus-host responses after intestinal transplantation. The data were produced by immunoSEQ multiplex PCR, yet TCRdb's version contains in-frame clones alone and is incomplete. This sample carries roughly 20,000 clones, 50% to 60% of them seen once, and the ten largest clones take approximately 1%. The sequenced sample was alloreactive CD4+ T cells from a mixed lymphocyte reaction culture, obtained before intestinal transplant. This sample's subset: CFSE-low proliferating T cells sorted from approximately 6-day pre-transplant mixed lymphocyte reaction (GvH or HvG direction). These receptors all come from a human patient who received an intestinal transplant.

V is TRBV4-1 and J is TRBJ2-3; D unresolved. The CDR3 totals 15 residues. Trimming took off 4 bases at V and 0 bases at J, with 11 bases between the two ends. The germline CDR1 and CDR2 sequences are MGHRA and YSYEKL. The CDR3 DNA reads as TGCGCCAGCAGCCCCCACGCCCAGAGCACAGATACGCAGTATTTT. Its translation is CASSPHAQSTDTQYF.

The V call is TRBV4-2, the J call TRBJ2-3, with D hard to call. Germline V gives CDR1 LGHNA, CDR2 YNFKEQ. Trimming pared 1 base from V and 2 bases from J, leaving 13 bases between. The CDR3 length is 16 residues. Written as DNA, the CDR3 is TGTGCCAGCAGCCAAGCCGTAGTCCGAGACACAGATACGCAGTATTTT. Translation: CASSQAVVRDTDTQYF.

The chain recombines TRBV28 with TRBJ1-2; D is unclear. Trimming took off 5 bases at V and 5 bases at J, with 12 bases between the two ends. In germline, CDR1 is MDHEN, CDR2 SYDVKM. This CDR3 comprises 13 residues. CDR3 protein: CASSPSNIYGYTF. In DNA, the CDR3 is TGTGCCAGCAGTCCCTCGAACATTTATGGCTACACCTTC.

The chain is built from TRBV15 and TRBJ1-2, with D possibly matching TRBD1 (5 bases). CDR3 size: 15 residues. Germline V gives CDR1 LNHNV, CDR2 YYDKDF (reference sequence). V was shortened by 1 base and J by 5 bases, with 14 bases between the two germline ends. The CDR3 loop reads CATSRVRTGTYGYTF. The CDR3, as DNA: TGTGCCACCAGCAGAGTTCGAACAGGCACTTATGGCTACACCTTC.

The CDR3 sequence is CASSPGLAGGEETQYF. The CDR3 DNA is TGTGCCAGCAGTCCGGGACTAGCGGGAGGGGAAGAGACCCAGTACTTC. This chain connects TRBV2 to TRBJ2-5, with 16 nucleotides matching TRBD2. Germline assignment: CDR1 SNHLY and CDR2 FYNNEI. There are 16 residues in the CDR3. The J segment lost 3 bases and the V segment lost 5 bases, leaving 3 bases of the junction unmatched.

This clone has just a few counts. The V gene is TRBV18, the J gene TRBJ1-1, with D unresolved. V was shortened by 3 bases and J by 1 base, with 6 bases between the two germline ends. From germline, CDR1 is KGHSH and CDR2 LQKENI. The CDR3 is 13 residues long. For the CDR3, the DNA is TGTGCCAGCTCACCGCAGGAGAACACTGAAGCTTTCTTT. It codes for CASSPQENTEAFF.

The chain employs TRBV19 and TRBJ1-1, with 11 bases lining up with TRBD1. This CDR3 comprises 15 residues. V shed 5 bases and J 6 bases; nucleotides not matched to a gene: 8. Germline CDR1 reads LNHDA; CDR2 reads SQIVND (reference sequence). For the CDR3, the DNA is TGTGCCAGTAGTTTGCGGGACAGGGGGTCATCTGAAGCTTTCTTT. Amino acids: CASSLRDRGSSEAFF.

The chain couples TRBV27 to TRBJ1-2; 8 bases are shared with TRBD1. Germline CDR1 and CDR2: MNHEY and SMNVEV (reference sequence). With V trimmed by 5 bases and J by 5 bases, 7 bases remained unmatched. This CDR3 has 14 residues. This CDR3 reads CASSPGTGAYGYTF. For the CDR3, the DNA is TGTGCCAGCAGTCCCGGGACAGGCGCTTATGGCTACACCTTC.

V gene TRBV6-9 combines with J gene TRBJ2-5, with 10 nucleotides matching TRBD2. The junction had 12 bases not matched to a gene; V was cut back by 7 bases and J by 7 bases. The CDR3 runs to 15 residues. Germline V lookup: CDR1 MNHGY, CDR2 SVAAGI. The CDR3 spells CASTASGGLSGTQYF. The CDR3 DNA follows: TGTGCCAGCACCGCTAGCGGGGGTCTCTCAGGGACCCAGTACTTC.

V and J are TRBV11-2 and TRBJ1-1; D might be TRBD1 (6 bases). CDR3 length: 16 amino acids. The germline V gene encodes CDR1 SGHAT and CDR2 FQNNGV. Trimming removed 0 bases from V and 7 bases from J, with 18 bases in between. The CDR3 nucleotides are TGTGCCAGCAGCTTAGAAGGGGGGGGGATAACACTTGAAGCTTTCTTT. Translation: CASSLEGGGITLEAFF.

The chain employs TRBV2 and TRBJ1-5, with D possibly being TRBD1 (5 bases). The CDR3 sequence is 13 residues long. The V and J ends lost 6 bases and 9 bases respectively, with 15 bases between them. CDR1 and CDR2 from the germline V gene are SNHLY and FYNNEI. The CDR3 nucleotides read TGTGCCAGCAGGGGCCAGGGTATTGGGCCCCAGCATTTT. It translates to CASRGQGIGPQHF.

The chain joins TRBV27 to TRBJ2-7; D gene unclear. V was pared by 0 bases and J by 2 bases, with 11 bases between. Germline V gene lookup returns CDR1 MNHEY and CDR2 SMNVEV (reference sequence). The CDR3 has 15 residues. CDR3 nucleotide sequence: TGTGCCAGCAGTTTATCTCCTACGGTTGCCTACGAGCAGTACTTC. Residues: CASSLSPTVAYEQYF.

The rearrangement joins TRBV19 to TRBJ1-4, with a possible D match to TRBD1 (6 bases). Germline CDR1 and CDR2: LNHDA and SQIVND (reference sequence). Trimming pared 6 bases from V and 8 bases from J, leaving 16 bases between. The CDR3 extends over 14 amino acids. This CDR3 reads CASSRGAGLEKLFF. The CDR3 DNA follows: TGTGCCAGTAGCCGGGGGGCTGGATTGGAAAAACTGTTTTTT.

This clone has more than one count but fewer than ten. The rearrangement links TRBV5-1 to TRBJ2-3; a weak D match, TRBD2 (5 bases). The germline gives CDR1 SGHRS, CDR2 YFSETQ. Trimming cost V 5 bases and J 2 bases, with 15 bases left between them. The CDR3 length is 15 residues. The CDR3 DNA reads as TGCGCCAGCAGATTCCGGGGTTATGACACAGATACGCAGTATTTT. Its protein product is CASRFRGYDTDTQYF. The full variable domain, its missing parts supplied by reference TRBV5-1 and TRBJ2-3, is KAGVTQTPRYLIKTRGQQVTLSCSPISGHRSVSWYQQTPGQGLQFLFEYFSETQRNKGNFPGRFSGRQFSNSRSEMNVSTLELGDSALYLCASRFRGYDTDTQYFGPGTRLTVL.

The rearrangement joins TRBV19 to TRBJ1-5, with TRBD1 matching 9 bases. The J segment lost 2 bases and the V segment lost 6 bases, leaving 17 bases of the junction unmatched. CDR3 length equals 19 residues. Per germline, CDR1 LNHDA and CDR2 SQIVND (reference sequence). CDR3 region: CASSSPRDRAFTGNQPQHF. CDR3 in DNA: TGTGCCAGTAGCTCTCCCCGGGACAGGGCATTCACGGGCAATCAGCCCCAGCATTTT.

V is TRBV9 and J is TRBJ2-5, with 7 bases lining up with TRBD1. V gave up 3 bases and J gave up 5 bases; unmatched junction bases: 7. This CDR3 has 14 residues. Germline CDR1 SGDLS, CDR2 YYNGEE. The CDR3 DNA follows: TGTGCCAGCAGCGCCACAGGGGCGGTGGAGACCCAGTACTTC. Amino acid sequence: CASSATGAVETQYF. Using reference TRBV9 and TRBJ2-5 for the parts outside the CDR3, the full variable domain is DSGVTQTPKHLITATGQRVTLRCSPRSGDLSVYWYQQSLDQGLQFLIQYYNGEERAKGNILERFSAQQFPDLHSELNLSSLELGDSALYFCASSATGAVETQYFGPGTRLLVL.

This clone has just a few counts. The gene calls are TRBV7-8 and TRBJ2-3; D is unresolved. Germline CDR1 reads SGHVS; CDR2 reads FQNEAQ. There are 15 residues in the CDR3. Between the trimmed V and J ends, which lost 5 bases and 4 bases, there was a span of 16 bases. This CDR3 reads CASSRPYLGADTQYF. CDR3 sequence (DNA): TGTGCCAGCAGCCGCCCGTACCTAGGTGCAGATACGCAGTATTTT.

This CDR3 reads CASSPYPGNLNTEAFF. The CDR3 nucleotides read TGTGCCAGCAGCCCTTATCCCGGGAACCTGAACACTGAAGCTTTCTTT. J is TRBJ1-1 and V is TRBV7-9; no firm D call. The CDR3 sequence is 16 residues long. Germline assignment: CDR1 SEHNR and CDR2 FQNEAQ (reference sequence). V was clipped by 5 bases and J by 0 bases, with 16 bases between them.

The chain recombines TRBV9 with TRBJ2-7; maybe TRBD2 (7 bases). V was trimmed by 0 bases and J by 6 bases, leaving 10 bases between them. Germline V gene lookup returns CDR1 SGDLS and CDR2 YYNGEE. CDR3 length: 13 amino acids. CDR3 DNA: TGTGCCAGCAGCGTAGGGAGGGGGGGCGAGCAGTACTTC. Translating it yields CASSVGRGGEQYF.

The chain links TRBV7-9 to TRBJ2-7; 9 bases map to TRBD2. CDR1 SEHNR and CDR2 FQNEAQ come from the germline V gene (reference sequence). The CDR3 has 15 amino acids. V lost 2 bases and J lost 3; bases outside the gene matches: 5. The CDR3 protein is CASSLRAGGLYEQYF. CDR3 DNA: TGTGCCAGCAGCTTAAGAGCGGGAGGCCTCTACGAGCAGTACTTC.

The chain combines TRBV11-1 with TRBJ2-7; a possible D gene is TRBD2 (5 bases). The germline V gene encodes CDR1 SGHAT and CDR2 FQDESV (reference sequence). Trimming shortened V by 1 base and J by 5 bases, and 9 bases separated the two germline ends. CDR3 length: 13 amino acids. The CDR3 region is CASSLGVRDEQYF. The CDR3 DNA is TGTGCCAGCAGCTTAGGAGTGCGGGACGAGCAGTACTTC.

This chain connects TRBV18 to TRBJ2-1; 10 bases are a match to TRBD1. V gave up 4 bases and J gave up 6 bases; unmatched junction bases: 0. The CDR3 is 13 residues long. The germline V gene encodes CDR1 KGHSH and CDR2 LQKENI. For the CDR3, the DNA is TGTGCCAGCTCACGGACAGGGGGCAATGAGCAGTTCTTC. This gives the protein CASSRTGGNEQFF.

With regard to this clone: Distinct nucleotide sequences in the sample also encode this CDR3. The chain uses TRBV2 and TRBJ2-1, with a possible D match to TRBD1 (5 bases). Trimming shortened V by 8 bases and J by 4 bases, and 12 bases separated the two germline ends. The CDR3 spans 13 residues. Germline CDR1 SNHLY, CDR2 FYNNEI. CDR3 sequence (DNA): TGTGCCAGCGGGCGAGACAGTTACAATGAGCAGTTCTTC. Its translation is CASGRDSYNEQFF.

V is TRBV29-1 and J is TRBJ1-4, with 8 bases identical to TRBD1. Germline V CDR1 and CDR2: SQVTM, ANQGSEA. V gave up 5 bases and J gave up 8 bases; unmatched junction bases: 10. The CDR3 has 14 residues. The CDR3 reads CSVRDRGWSEKLFF. CDR3 coding DNA: TGCAGCGTTCGTGACAGGGGTTGGTCCGAAAAACTGTTTTTT.

The V and J genes are TRBV27 and TRBJ1-1, with 9 nucleotides matching TRBD1. Germline CDR1 and CDR2: MNHEY and SMNVEV (reference sequence). The junction had 5 bases not matched to a gene; V was cut back by 6 bases and J by 0 bases. The CDR3 runs to 15 residues. The CDR3 sequence is CASSRDRALNTEAFF. Written as DNA, the CDR3 is TGTGCCAGCAGCCGGGACAGGGCGTTGAACACTGAAGCTTTCTTT.

This CDR3 is CASSLNGGSYNEQFF. The CDR3 nucleotides read TGTGCCAGCAGTCTAAATGGGGGGTCCTACAATGAGCAGTTCTTC. V and J are TRBV27 and TRBJ2-1; tentatively, D is TRBD2 (6 bases). This CDR3 is built from 15 residues. Deletions cut 5 bases from V and 1 base from J, with 12 bases between. Germline V gene lookup returns CDR1 MNHEY and CDR2 SMNVEV (reference sequence).

J is TRBJ2-3 and V is TRBV10-3; 7 nucleotides agree with TRBD1. The germline CDR1 and CDR2 sequences are ENHRY and SYGVKD. CDR3 length: 14 amino acids. V trimming: 8 bases; J trimming: 3 bases; junction bases outside the gene matches: 8. The CDR3 spells CAIRDSQGTDTQYF. CDR3 sequence (DNA): TGTGCCATCCGGGACAGCCAGGGGACAGATACGCAGTATTTT.